This T cell receptor beta chain was captured in a study of blood T cell repertoires in COVID-19. Study-wide background: COVID-19 samples, acute and convalescent, were from the United States, Italy and Spain. Nucleic acid was either cDNA or gDNA, and it came from T cells, B-cell-depleted T cells, or PBMCs.

This clone occurred once. In the original analysis: Amplification of reference gene primers provided the estimated nucleated cell counts. Here immunoSEQ multiplex PCR was the method, and the copy in TCRdb shows in-frame clones only, minus some. The V and J calls and the clone size are those of that table, but D and trimming were determined from the DNA. The table includes about 52,000 clones, less than 95% detected once. Material: peripheral blood. This receptor was obtained from a human donor in a cohort sampled during active COVID-19.

The CDR3, as DNA: TGTGCCTGGGCGGGACTAGCGGGACAAGAGACCCAGTACTTC. Its protein is CAWAGLAGQETQYF. V is TRBV30 and J is TRBJ2-5; 13 bases agree with TRBD2. CDR3 length: 14 amino acids. With V trimmed by 5 bases and J by 2 bases, 2 bases remained unmatched. Looked up from germline, CDR1 is GTSNPN and CDR2 is SVGIG (reference sequence). The variable domain in full, with the rest retrieved from reference TRBV30 and TRBJ2-5, is SQTIHQWPATLVQPVGSPLSLECTVEGTSNPNLYWYRQAAGRGLQLLFYSVGIGQISSEVPQNLSASRPQDRQFILSSKKLLLSDSGFYLCAWAGLAGQETQYFGPGTRLLVL.